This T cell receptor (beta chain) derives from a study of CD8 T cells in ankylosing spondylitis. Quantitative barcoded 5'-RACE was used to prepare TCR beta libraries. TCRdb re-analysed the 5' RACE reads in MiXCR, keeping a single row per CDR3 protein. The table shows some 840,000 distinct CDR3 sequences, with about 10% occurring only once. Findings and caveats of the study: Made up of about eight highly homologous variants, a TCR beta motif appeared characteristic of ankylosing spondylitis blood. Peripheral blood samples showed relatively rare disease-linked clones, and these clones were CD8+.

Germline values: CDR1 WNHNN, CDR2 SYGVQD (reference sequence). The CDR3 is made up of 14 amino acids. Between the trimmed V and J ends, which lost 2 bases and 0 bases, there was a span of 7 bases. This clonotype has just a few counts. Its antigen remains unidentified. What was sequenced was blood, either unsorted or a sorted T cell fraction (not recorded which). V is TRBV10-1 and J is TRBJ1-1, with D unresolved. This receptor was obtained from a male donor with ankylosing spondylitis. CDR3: CASSEAQMNTEAFF. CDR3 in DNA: TGCGCCAGCAGTGAGGCACAGATGAACACTGAAGCTTTCTTT.